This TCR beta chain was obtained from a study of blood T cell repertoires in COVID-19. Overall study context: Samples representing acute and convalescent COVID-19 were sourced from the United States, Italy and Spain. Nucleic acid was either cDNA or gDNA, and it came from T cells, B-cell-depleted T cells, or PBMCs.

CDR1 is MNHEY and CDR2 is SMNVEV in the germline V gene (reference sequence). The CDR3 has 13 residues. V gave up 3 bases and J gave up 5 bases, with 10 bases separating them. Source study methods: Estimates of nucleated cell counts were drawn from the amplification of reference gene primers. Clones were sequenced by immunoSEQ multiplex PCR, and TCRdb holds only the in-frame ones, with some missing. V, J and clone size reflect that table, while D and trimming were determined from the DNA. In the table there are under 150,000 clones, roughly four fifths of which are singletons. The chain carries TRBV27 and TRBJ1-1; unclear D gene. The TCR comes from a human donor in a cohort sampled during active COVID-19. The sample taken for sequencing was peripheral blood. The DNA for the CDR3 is TGTGCCAGCAGTTTCTCCGGAGGAACTGAAGCTTTCTTT. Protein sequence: CASSFSGGTEAFF.